Below are 13 T cell receptor beta chains sequenced from a single sample in a study of shared clonotypes between healthy human individuals. Some clones are missing from TCRdb's copy, which holds only in-frame ones; the method was immunoSEQ multiplex PCR. This table holds around 690,000 clones, about nine tenths found once. Sample: memory CD8+ T cells from PBMCs. As for subset: CD45RO+ cells pooled with CCR7-negative TemRA cells. These receptors originate from a man aged 18 to 29 in good health. Some clones in this sample may be carry-over from other donors' samples.

The chain recombines TRBV11-2 with TRBJ2-1; D is unclear. Germline CDR1 reads SGHAT; CDR2 reads FQNNGV. The germline V and J ends were trimmed by 5 bases and 5 bases, with 19 bases remaining between them. This CDR3 is 16 amino acids long. In DNA, the CDR3 is TGTGCCAGCAGCCAAAGGGTCTCCAGAAGGGACAATGAGCAGTTCTTC. This sequence encodes CASSQRVSRRDNEQFF.

The CDR3 protein is CASSSGTGLNQPQHF. Here the CDR3 DNA reads TGTGCCAGCAGCTCGGGGACAGGACTGAATCAGCCCCAGCATTTT. The genes are TRBV7-2 and TRBJ1-5; 8 nucleotides agree with TRBD1. The CDR3 runs 15 residues. V trimming: 4 bases; J trimming: 4 bases; junction bases outside the gene matches: 6. Germline values: CDR1 SGHTA, CDR2 FQGNSA. The whole variable domain, remainder taken from reference TRBV7-2 and TRBJ1-5, is GAGVSQSPSNKVTEKGKDVELRCDPISGHTALYWYRQSLGQGLEFLIYFQGNSAPDKSGLPSDRFSAERTGGSVSTLTIQRTQQEDSAVYLCASSSGTGLNQPQHFGDGTRLSIL.

This clone was detected only a few times. This chain uses TRBV30 with TRBJ1-5; 7 bases agree with TRBD1. Germline-derived CDR1 and CDR2 are GTSNPN and SVGIG (reference sequence). With V trimmed by 0 bases and J by 5 bases, 10 bases remained unmatched. This CDR3 is built from 16 residues. The CDR3 DNA reads TGTGCCTGGAGTGTCCTAGCACAGGGGTCATATCAGCCCCAGCATTTT. Encoded protein: CAWSVLAQGSYQPQHF.

The genes are TRBV23-1 and TRBJ2-1, with D unclear. TRBV23-1 is classed as an ORF, of uncertain function. V lost 3 bases, J lost 14 bases, and 17 bases lay in between. The CDR3 sequence is 13 residues long. Here the CDR3 reads CASSHGTGPGEFF. DNA for the CDR3: TGCGCCAGCAGTCACGGTACCGGGCCTGGGGAGTTCTTC.

The gene calls are TRBV13 and TRBJ2-5; 9 nucleotides line up with TRBD2. The CDR3 spans 15 residues. J was trimmed by 4 bases and V by 3 bases; bases with no gene match: 6. From germline, CDR1 is PRHDT and CDR2 FYEKMQ (reference sequence). CDR3 sequence: CASSLASGIRETQYF. In DNA, the CDR3 is TGTGCCAGCAGCTTGGCTAGCGGGATCCGAGAGACCCAGTACTTC.

CDR3 in amino acids: CASSGETQYF. The CDR3 region has the DNA TGTGCCAGCAGTGGGGAGACCCAGTACTTC. The chain links TRBV25-1 to TRBJ2-5; no clear D gene. Trimming left V 4 bases short and J 5 bases short, with 2 bases between. The CDR3 has 10 amino acids. Germline V gives CDR1 MGHDK, CDR2 SYGVNS.

The chain links TRBV5-4 to TRBJ2-5; 10 bases map to TRBD1. Germline V gene lookup returns CDR1 SGHNT and CDR2 YYREEE (reference sequence). The V gene end was trimmed by 5 bases and the J gene end by 2 bases; junction bases not matched to a gene: 0. This CDR3 spans 13 amino acids. The CDR3 is CASRDRGQETQYF. The CDR3 DNA sequence: TGTGCCAGCAGGGACAGGGGGCAAGAGACCCAGTACTTC.

This clone has more than one count but fewer than ten. The chain recombines TRBV5-1 with TRBJ1-4; 9 bases line up with TRBD1. The V segment lost 5 bases and the J segment 8 bases; nucleotides outside the gene matches: 7. Germline V gene lookup returns CDR1 SGHRS and CDR2 YFSETQ. CDR3 length equals 14 residues. The CDR3: CASSWGTGMEKLFF. CDR3 DNA: TGCGCCAGCAGTTGGGGGACAGGGATGGAAAAACTGTTTTTT.

In its sample, this clone was seen once. V and J are TRBV4-1 and TRBJ2-3, with D tentatively TRBD1 (6 bases). CDR3 length: 14 residues. Per the germline V gene, CDR1 is MGHRA and CDR2 is YSYEKL. V lost 1 base and J lost 3, with 8 bases in between. CDR3 amino acids: CASSQATGTDTQYF. DNA of the CDR3: TGCGCCAGCAGCCAAGCCACAGGGACAGATACGCAGTATTTT.

The V call is TRBV28, the J call TRBJ1-3, with 7 nucleotides matching TRBD1. Germline V gives CDR1 MDHEN, CDR2 SYDVKM. The CDR3 is made up of 14 amino acids. Trimming removed 6 bases from V and 4 bases from J; junction bases left unmatched: 6. In nucleotides, the CDR3 is TGTGCCAGCAGATCGACAGGGCCAGGAAACACCATATATTTT. Encoded protein: CASRSTGPGNTIYF. Based on the CDR3 plus reference TRBV28 and TRBJ1-3, the full variable domain is DVKVTQSSRYLVKRTGEKVFLECVQDMDHENMFWYRQDPGLGLRLIYFSYDVKMKEKGDIPEGYSVSREKKERFSLILESASTNQTSMYLCASRSTGPGNTIYFGEGSWLTVV.

This clone occurred once. The V gene is TRBV11-3, the J gene TRBJ1-1; D is ambiguous. Germline V gene data show CDR1 as SGHNT and CDR2 as YENEEA. The CDR3 loop spans 13 amino acids. V gave up 4 bases and J gave up 3 bases, with 9 bases separating them. DNA for the CDR3: TGTGCCAGCAGCTCCCGTGCGCACACTGAAGCTTTCTTT. Protein sequence: CASSSRAHTEAFF. Using reference TRBV11-3 and TRBJ1-1 for the parts outside the CDR3, the full variable domain is EAGVVQSPRYKIIEKKQPVAFWCNPISGHNTLYWYLQNLGQGPELLIRYENEEAVDDSQLPKDRFSAERLKGVDSTLKIQPAELGDSAVYLCASSSRAHTEAFFGQGTRLTVV.

This chain links TRBV9 with TRBJ2-3; D is undetermined. Germline CDR1 reads SGDLS; CDR2 reads YYNGEE. The CDR3 is 13 amino acids. Trimming took 3 bases from V and 2 from J, leaving 7 bases between them. CDR3 in DNA: TGTGCCAGCAGCGACAGACCCACAGATACGCAGTATTTT. It is translated as CASSDRPTDTQYF.

V and J are TRBV9 and TRBJ2-5; no clear D gene. Trimming removed 7 bases at V and 0 bases at J, with 13 bases between. The CDR3 length is 14 residues. Germline-derived CDR1 and CDR2 are SGDLS and YYNGEE. CDR3 residues: CASSPWAHQETQYF. Here the CDR3 DNA reads TGTGCCAGCTCCCCCTGGGCTCACCAAGAGACCCAGTACTTC.